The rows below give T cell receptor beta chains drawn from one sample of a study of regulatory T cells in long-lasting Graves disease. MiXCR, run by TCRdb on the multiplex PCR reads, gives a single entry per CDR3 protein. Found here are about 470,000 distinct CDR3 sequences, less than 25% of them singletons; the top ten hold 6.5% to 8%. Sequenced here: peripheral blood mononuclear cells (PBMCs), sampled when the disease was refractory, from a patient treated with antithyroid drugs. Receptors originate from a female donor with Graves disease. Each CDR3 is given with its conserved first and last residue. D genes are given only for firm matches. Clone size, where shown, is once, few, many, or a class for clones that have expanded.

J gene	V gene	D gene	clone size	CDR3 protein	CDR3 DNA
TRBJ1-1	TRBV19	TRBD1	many	CASSPRDRLYTEAFF	TGTGCCAGTAGTCCTCGGGACAGATTGTACACTGAAGCTTTCTTT
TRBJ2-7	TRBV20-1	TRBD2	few	CSASPPGGVRDEQYF	TGCAGTGCTAGCCCTCCGGGGGGAGTGCGCGACGAGCAGTACTTC
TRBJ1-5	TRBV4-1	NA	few	CASSQRDGSNQPQHF	TGCGCCAGCAGCCAAAGGGACGGAAGCAATCAGCCCCAGCATTTT
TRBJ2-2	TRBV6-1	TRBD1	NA	CASNQGAFGGELFF	TGTGCCAGCAACCAGGGGGCTTTCGGCGGGGAGCTGTTTTTT
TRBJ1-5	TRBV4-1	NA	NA	CASSQVYRLQYNQPQHF	TGCGCCAGCAGCCAAGTGTATAGGTTACAGTACAATCAGCCCCAGCATTTT
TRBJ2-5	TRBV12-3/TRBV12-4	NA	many	CASSFRTEETQYF	TGTGCCAGCAGTTTCCGGACAGAAGAGACCCAGTACTTC
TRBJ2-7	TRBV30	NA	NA	CAWSVSGVLYEQYF	TGTGCCTGGAGTGTCTCGGGCGTCTTGTACGAGCAGTACTTC
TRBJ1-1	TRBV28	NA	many	CASSYGAGTQAFF	TGTGCCAGCAGTTATGGCGCGGGTACACAAGCTTTCTTT
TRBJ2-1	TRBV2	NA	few	CASSVPSAIYNEQFF	TGTGCCAGCAGTGTCCCTAGCGCTATCTACAATGAGCAGTTCTTC
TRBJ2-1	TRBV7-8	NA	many	CASRRRDNEQFF	TGTGCCAGCAGACGGAGAGACAATGAGCAGTTCTTC
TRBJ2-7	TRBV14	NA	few	CASSHLGDYEQYF	TGTGCCAGCAGCCACCTAGGAGATTACGAGCAGTACTTC
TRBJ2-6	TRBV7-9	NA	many	CASSLDSGANVLTF	TGTGCCAGCAGCTTAGACTCTGGGGCCAACGTCCTGACTTTC
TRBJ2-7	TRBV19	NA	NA	CASRVKRGRVADYEQYF	TGTGCCAGTAGGGTGAAACGGGGCCGGGTCGCGGACTACGAGCAGTACTTC
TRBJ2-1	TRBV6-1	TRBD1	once	CASRRQGVGNEQFF	TGTGCCAGCAGACGACAGGGGGTTGGAAATGAGCAGTTCTTC
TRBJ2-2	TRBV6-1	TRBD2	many	CASSYSGRFPTGELFF	TGTGCCAGCAGCTATAGCGGGAGGTTCCCCACCGGGGAGCTGTTTTTT
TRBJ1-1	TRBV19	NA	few	CASSPPGAPTEAFF	TGTGCCAGTAGTCCCCCGGGGGCGCCGACTGAAGCTTTCTTT
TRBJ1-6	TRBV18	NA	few	CASSLRSPDIGTLHF	TGTGCCAGCTCACTCCGGTCCCCAGATATTGGCACCCTCCACTTT
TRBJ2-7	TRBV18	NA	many	CASSPPDIYEQYF	TGTGCCAGCTCACCCCCGGACATCTACGAGCAGTACTTC
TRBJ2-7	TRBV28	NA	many	CASSTFISRGDRGDEQYF	TGTGCCAGCAGCACTTTTATCTCCCGGGGCGATAGAGGAGACGAGCAGTACTTC
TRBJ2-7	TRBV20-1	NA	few	CSARDRSRSSYEQYF	TGCAGTGCTAGAGATAGAAGCAGGTCGTCCTACGAGCAGTACTTC
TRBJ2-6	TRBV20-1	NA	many	CSARDDTPRANVLTF	TGCAGTGCTAGGGACGATACACCCAGGGCCAACGTCCTGACTTTC
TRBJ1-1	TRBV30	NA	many	CAWSVGGTNTEAFF	TGTGCCTGGAGTGTCGGGGGGACGAACACTGAAGCTTTCTTT